These 27 T cell receptor beta chains were all obtained from the same sample, sequenced in a study of T cell responses to AZD1222 COVID-19 vaccine. The assay was immunoSEQ multiplex PCR, and TCRdb's table has in-frame clones only and misses some. The table lists some 170,000 clones, roughly nine tenths of them singletons. The input for sequencing was peripheral blood, taken on day 0 of AZD1222 vaccination. The receptors derive from an adult in good health.

The gene calls are TRBV19 and TRBJ1-3; no reliable D call. The CDR3 loop spans 15 amino acids. Trimming stripped 5 bases from V and 0 bases from J, with 11 bases between. Germline values: CDR1 LNHDA, CDR2 SQIVND (reference sequence). CDR3 region: CASSPWSISGNTIYF. CDR3 DNA sequence: TGTGCCAGTAGTCCCTGGAGTATCTCTGGAAACACCATATATTTT.

This clone has only one observation. This sequence joins TRBV10-2 and TRBJ2-7, with TRBD2 matching over 9 bases. V gave up 6 bases and J gave up 0 bases; unmatched junction bases: 6. CDR3 length equals 15 residues. Germline-derived CDR1 and CDR2 are WSHSY and SAAADI. In nucleotides, the CDR3 is TGCGCCAGCAGCCACCCTAGCGGGAACTCCTACGAGCAGTACTTC. The encoded protein is CASSHPSGNSYEQYF.

The gene calls are TRBV9 and TRBJ2-5; D unclear. There are 16 residues in the CDR3. Germline V gene data show CDR1 as SGDLS and CDR2 as YYNGEE. The V and J ends lost 4 bases and 2 bases respectively, with 18 bases between them. The CDR3 spells CASSPRSPRNQETQYF. For the CDR3, the DNA is TGTGCCAGCAGCCCGCGCTCCCCGAGAAATCAAGAGACCCAGTACTTC.

V usage is TRBV29-1 and J usage is TRBJ2-7; D unclear. The CDR3 extends over 11 amino acids. The germline gives CDR1 SQVTM, CDR2 ANQGSEA. The V gene lost 2 bases and the J gene lost 7 bases, with 9 bases spanning the gap. CDR3 coding DNA: TGCAGCGTTGAAATCTCTCGGGAGCAGTACTTC. Protein product: CSVEISREQYF.

V gene TRBV6-1 combines with J gene TRBJ1-2, with D uncertain. The germline CDR1 and CDR2 sequences are MNHNS and SASEGT. V was pared by 1 base and J by 4 bases, with 10 bases between. The CDR3 spans 14 residues. In DNA form, the CDR3 reads TGTGCCAGCAGTGAAGGGGCTTGGGGCTATGGCTACACCTTC. Amino acid sequence: CASSEGAWGYGYTF.

V gene TRBV19 combines with J gene TRBJ1-1; no firm D call. V was trimmed by 6 bases and J by 0 bases, leaving 17 bases between them. Germline loops: CDR1 LNHDA, CDR2 SQIVND (reference sequence). The CDR3 consists of 16 residues. This CDR3 is CASRNREGSMNTEAFF. CDR3 nucleotide sequence: TGTGCCAGTAGGAACCGGGAGGGATCTATGAACACTGAAGCTTTCTTT.

The rearrangement joins TRBV11-2 to TRBJ2-2; D is perhaps TRBD1 (6 bases). CDR3 length: 13 residues. Trimming removed 10 bases from V and 4 bases from J, with 13 bases in between. CDR1 is SGHAT, CDR2 FQNNGV, per germline. CDR3 DNA sequence: TGTGCCACACAACAGGGAGTCACCGGGGAGCTGTTTTTT. Its protein product is CATQQGVTGELFF.

The rearrangement uses TRBV4-2 and TRBJ1-1; no clear D. The germline gives CDR1 LGHNA, CDR2 YNFKEQ. This CDR3 has 14 residues. V dropped 4 bases and J dropped 5 bases, with 14 bases sitting between them. CDR3 sequence (DNA): TGTGCCAGCAGCCGGAGGGAGGTAGGGACTGAAGCTTTCTTT. Protein sequence: CASSRREVGTEAFF.

The CDR3 DNA is TGTGCCAGCAGCCCGGGACAAATCGGGGTGCAGTACTTC. Translation: CASSPGQIGVQYF. The chain combines TRBV7-2 with TRBJ2-7; TRBD1 might be the D (6 bases). V was cut by 5 bases and J by 9 bases, with 17 bases left in between. CDR3 size: 13 residues. CDR1 SGHTA and CDR2 FQGNSA come from the germline V gene.

This rearrangement joins TRBV15 to TRBJ1-1; weak D call: TRBD1 (6 bases). Germline CDR1 LNHNV, CDR2 YYDKDF (reference sequence). The CDR3 extends over 13 amino acids. Trimming shortened V by 6 bases and J by 3 bases, and 11 bases separated the two germline ends. CDR3 bases: TGTGCCACCAGGAGGACAGTGGACACTGAAGCTTTCTTT. It encodes CATRRTVDTEAFF. Supplemented by reference TRBV15 and TRBJ1-1, the full variable domain reads DAMVIQNPRYQVTQFGKPVTLSCSQTLNHNVMYWYQQKSSQAPKLLFHYYDKDFNNEADTPDNFQSRRPNTSFCFLDIRSPGLGDTAMYLCATRRTVDTEAFFGQGTRLTVV.

The chain employs TRBV5-1 and TRBJ2-1, with 8 bases aligning to TRBD1. Looked up from germline, CDR1 is SGHRS and CDR2 is YFSETQ. V dropped 3 bases and J dropped 8; count of bases not matched to a gene: 13. This CDR3 has 16 amino acids. CDR3 region: CASSSNTRGRQDEQFF. The CDR3 bases are TGCGCCAGCAGCTCTAATACCAGGGGGCGTCAGGATGAGCAGTTCTTC.

The chain combines TRBV7-9 with TRBJ1-3; the D gene is possibly TRBD1 (6 bases). Germline values: CDR1 SEHNR, CDR2 FQNEAQ (reference sequence). Trimming left V 5 bases short and J 4 bases short, with 21 bases between. The CDR3 sequence is 17 residues long. The CDR3 DNA reads TGTGCCAGCAGCGATTTCGGGGGGCCCCCGCTCGGAAACACCATATATTTT. It yields the protein CASSDFGGPPLGNTIYF. Together with reference TRBV7-9 and TRBJ1-3, the CDR3 gives the full variable domain: DTGVSQNPRHKITKRGQNVTFRCDPISEHNRLYWYRQTLGQGPEFLTYFQNEAQLEKSRLLSDRFSAERPKGSFSTLEIQRTEQGDSAMYLCASSDFGGPPLGNTIYFGEGSWLTVV.

V gene TRBV28 combines with J gene TRBJ2-7; 9 bases align to TRBD1. This CDR3 contains 15 residues. Per the germline V gene, CDR1 is MDHEN and CDR2 is SYDVKM. With 6 bases clipped from V and 5 bases from J, the junction kept 11 bases outside the gene matches. The CDR3, as DNA: TGTGCCAGCAGGTATCGGGACAGGGCGTTAGACGAGCAGTACTTC. Encoded protein: CASRYRDRALDEQYF. Supplemented by reference TRBV28 and TRBJ2-7, the full variable domain reads DVKVTQSSRYLVKRTGEKVFLECVQDMDHENMFWYRQDPGLGLRLIYFSYDVKMKEKGDIPEGYSVSREKKERFSLILESASTNQTSMYLCASRYRDRALDEQYFGPGTRLTVT.

V is TRBV24-1 and J is TRBJ2-2; either TRBD1 or TRBD2 may supply D (8 bases each). The CDR3 covers 16 residues. Germline CDR1 is KGHDR and CDR2 is SFDVKD. The V gene lost 2 bases and the J gene lost 7 bases, with 16 bases spanning the gap. The CDR3 nucleotides read TGTGCCACCAGTGATTCTGACAGGGGACTAGGCGGGGAGCTGTTTTTT. Its translation: CATSDSDRGLGGELFF.

The genes are TRBV21-1 and TRBJ2-3; TRBD2 reflects the table's D call only, with no check against the DNA. TRBV21-1 is marked as a pseudogene. The CDR3 has 15 residues. CDR3 sequence: CASSNQRVPTDTQYF. DNA of the CDR3: TGTGCCAGCAGCAACCAGCGGGTCCCCACAGATACGCAGTATTTT.

The chain carries TRBV29-1 and TRBJ1-3; D perhaps matches TRBD1 (5 bases). V was trimmed by 5 bases and J by 0 bases, leaving 17 bases between them. The CDR3 loop spans 16 amino acids. Germline V gene lookup returns CDR1 SQVTM and CDR2 ANQGSEA. The CDR3 region has the DNA TGCAGCGTTCAAATCGGGGGTTGGGACTCTGGAAACACCATATATTTT. Amino acid sequence: CSVQIGGWDSGNTIYF.

The gene calls are TRBV6-5 and TRBJ2-7; D possibly corresponds to TRBD2 (6 bases). Per the germline V gene, CDR1 is MNHEY and CDR2 is SVGAGI. CDR3 length: 11 amino acids. Trimming stripped 10 bases from V and 7 bases from J, with 14 bases between. CDR3 in DNA: TGTGCCACCTACGGAGGGTATGAGCAGTACTTC. Translating gives CATYGGYEQYF.

V usage is TRBV28 and J usage is TRBJ1-2; D is uncertain. Germline values: CDR1 MDHEN, CDR2 SYDVKM. The CDR3 consists of 14 residues. Trimming stripped 11 bases from V and 0 bases from J, with 16 bases between. CDR3 in amino acids: CAGGGRRANYGYTF. The CDR3 DNA sequence: TGTGCCGGAGGTGGGCGCAGAGCTAACTATGGCTACACCTTC.

The chain links TRBV10-3 to TRBJ2-2, with 8 bases matching TRBD1. This CDR3 spans 15 amino acids. Per germline, CDR1 ENHRY and CDR2 SYGVKD. After removal of 6 bases from V and 6 bases from J, the junction contained 9 bases not matched to a gene. In nucleotides, the CDR3 is TGTGCCATCAGAGATAAACAGGGGGTGGCCGGGGAGCTGTTTTTT. This translates into CAIRDKQGVAGELFF.

The CDR3 region has the DNA TGTGCCATCAGTGTAGGGGGGAGCTCCTACGAGCAGTACTTC. Its protein product is CAISVGGSSYEQYF. This chain joins TRBV10-3 and TRBJ2-7; TRBD1 or TRBD2 may be the D gene (6 bases each). Trimming removed 4 bases from V and 0 bases from J, with 10 bases in between. This CDR3 is 14 amino acids long. The germline gives CDR1 ENHRY, CDR2 SYGVKD.

This chain connects TRBV9 to TRBJ1-3; no clear D. Between the trimmed V and J ends, which lost 4 bases and 0 bases, there was a span of 14 bases. The germline CDR1 and CDR2 sequences are SGDLS and YYNGEE. CDR3 size: 16 residues. The CDR3 nucleotides read TGTGCCAGCAGCCCCAGAGGGAGGGACTCTGGAAACACCATATATTTT. Residues: CASSPRGRDSGNTIYF.

CDR3 sequence (DNA): TGTGCCAGCAGCCAATCCTGGGGAGGGGGAGATACGCAGTATTTT. Translating gives CASSQSWGGGDTQYF. This rearrangement joins TRBV9 to TRBJ2-3, with TRBD2 as a possible D gene (7 bases). This CDR3 region has 15 residues. Germline V CDR1 and CDR2: SGDLS, YYNGEE. V was cut by 4 bases and J by 5 bases, with 17 bases left in between.

The V and J genes are TRBV7-9 and TRBJ1-1; the D is unclear. Trimming shortened V by 2 bases and J by 3 bases, and 10 bases separated the two germline ends. This CDR3 region has 14 residues. Germline V gene sequence: CDR1 SEHNR, CDR2 FQNEAQ (reference sequence). This chain's CDR3 is CASSLFATDTEAFF. The CDR3 DNA follows: TGTGCCAGCAGCTTATTCGCGACGGACACTGAAGCTTTCTTT. Full variable domain (remainder filled in from reference TRBV7-9 and TRBJ1-1): DTGVSQNPRHKITKRGQNVTFRCDPISEHNRLYWYRQTLGQGPEFLTYFQNEAQLEKSRLLSDRFSAERPKGSFSTLEIQRTEQGDSAMYLCASSLFATDTEAFFGQGTRLTVV.

CDR3: CASMSDPGGYNEQFF. The CDR3, as DNA: TGTGCCAGCATGAGCGACCCCGGGGGATACAATGAGCAGTTCTTC. This chain links TRBV2 with TRBJ2-1; D is perhaps TRBD2 (6 bases). Looked up from germline, CDR1 is SNHLY and CDR2 is FYNNEI. V was cut by 7 bases and J by 4 bases, with 17 bases left in between. The CDR3 length is 15 residues. The full variable domain, in which reference TRBV2 and TRBJ2-1 provide the parts outside the CDR3, is EPEVTQTPSHQVTQMGQEVILRCVPISNHLYFYWYRQILGQKVEFLVSFYNNEISEKSEIFDDQFSVERPDGSNFTLKIRSTKLEDSAMYFCASMSDPGGYNEQFFGPGTRLTVL.

The chain has TRBV5-1 and TRBJ1-1; D uncertain. V was shortened by 7 bases and J by 2 bases, with 12 bases between the two germline ends. The length of the CDR3 is 13 residues. The germline V gene has CDR1 SGHRS and CDR2 YFSETQ. The CDR3 sequence is CASALGFNTEAFF. CDR3 in DNA: TGCGCCAGCGCCCTGGGGTTTAACACTGAAGCTTTCTTT.

The CDR3 spells CASSPPARTEAFF. The DNA of the CDR3 is TGTGCCAGCTCACCACCCGCGAGAACTGAAGCTTTCTTT. V and J are TRBV18 and TRBJ1-1, with unresolved D. V gave up 0 bases and J gave up 5 bases, with 7 bases separating them. The CDR3 length is 13 residues. Germline V lookup: CDR1 KGHSH, CDR2 LQKENI. Complete variable domain (other parts from reference TRBV18 and TRBJ1-1): NAGVMQNPRHLVRRRGQEARLRCSPMKGHSHVYWYRQLPEEGLKFMVYLQKENIIDESGMPKERFSAEFPKEGPSILRIQQVVRGDSAAYFCASSPPARTEAFFGQGTRLTVV.

DNA of the CDR3: TGTGCCAGCAGTCCGGTGGTAGGCTCACCCCTCCACTTT. Protein product: CASSPVVGSPLHF. The rearrangement uses TRBV6-5 and TRBJ1-6; D not certain. CDR1 and CDR2 (germline): MNHEY, SVGAGI. Trimming cost V 5 bases and J 10 bases, with 12 bases left between them. The CDR3 runs 13 residues.